The 2 T cell receptor beta chains below all came from one sample that was sequenced in a study of T cells after yellow fever vaccination. TCRdb processed the 5' RACE reads anew with MiXCR; each CDR3 protein has one entry. Here the sample spans roughly 50,000 distinct CDR3 sequences, 7% to 9% being singletons. Sequenced material: CD8+ T cells sorted from PBMCs, taken more than 13 days after the first yellow fever vaccination. The receptors derive from a man aged 18 to 30 who received the YFV17D yellow fever vaccine.

This clonotype appeared many times. The chain recombines TRBV30 with TRBJ2-7; TRBD1 matches at 7 bases. The CDR3 length is 14 residues. CDR1 GTSNPN and CDR2 SVGIG come from the germline V gene (reference sequence). V was clipped by 2 bases and J by 5 bases; unmatched bases: 9. CDR3 in DNA: TGTGCCTGGAGTCCTACAGGGGTAGCCGACGAGCAGTACTTC. Residues: CAWSPTGVADEQYF.

This clonotype was detected ten times or more. CDR3 DNA: TGCAGTGCTAGAGATCCGGGCTCCTACAATGAGCAGTTCTTC. Translated: CSARDPGSYNEQFF. The rearrangement uses TRBV20-1 and TRBJ2-1; no definite D call. Germline V gene sequence: CDR1 DFQATT, CDR2 SNEGSKA (reference sequence). Trimming pared 0 bases from V and 0 bases from J, leaving 6 bases between. CDR3 length equals 14 residues.